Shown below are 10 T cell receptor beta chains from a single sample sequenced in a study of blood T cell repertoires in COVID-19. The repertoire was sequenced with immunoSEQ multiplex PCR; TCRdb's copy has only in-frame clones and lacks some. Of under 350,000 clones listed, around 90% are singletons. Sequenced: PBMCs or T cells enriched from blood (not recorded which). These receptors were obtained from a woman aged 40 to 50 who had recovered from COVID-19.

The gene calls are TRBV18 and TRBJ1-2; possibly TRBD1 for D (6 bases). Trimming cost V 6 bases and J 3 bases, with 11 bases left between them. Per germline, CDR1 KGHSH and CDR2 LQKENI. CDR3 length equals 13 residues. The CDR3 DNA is TGTGCCAGCTCCAGGGGTTCATACTATGGCTACACCTTC. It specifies CASSRGSYYGYTF.

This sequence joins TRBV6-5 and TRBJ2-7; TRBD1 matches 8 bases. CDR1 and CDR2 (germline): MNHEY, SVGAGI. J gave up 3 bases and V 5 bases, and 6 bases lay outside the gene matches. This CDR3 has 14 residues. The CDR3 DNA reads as TGTGCCAGCAGTACCGGGACAGGAAACTACGAGCAGTACTTC. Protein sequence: CASSTGTGNYEQYF.

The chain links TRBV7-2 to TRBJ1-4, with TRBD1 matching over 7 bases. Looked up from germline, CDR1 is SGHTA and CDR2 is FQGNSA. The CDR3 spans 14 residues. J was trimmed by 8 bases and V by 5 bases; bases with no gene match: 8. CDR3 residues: CASSPPGQAEKLFF. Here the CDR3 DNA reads TGTGCCAGCAGCCCGCCTGGACAGGCGGAAAAACTGTTTTTT. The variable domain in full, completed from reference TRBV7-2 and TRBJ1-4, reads GAGVSQSPSNKVTEKGKDVELRCDPISGHTALYWYRQSLGQGLEFLIYFQGNSAPDKSGLPSDRFSAERTGGSVSTLTIQRTQQEDSAVYLCASSPPGQAEKLFFGSGTQLSVL.

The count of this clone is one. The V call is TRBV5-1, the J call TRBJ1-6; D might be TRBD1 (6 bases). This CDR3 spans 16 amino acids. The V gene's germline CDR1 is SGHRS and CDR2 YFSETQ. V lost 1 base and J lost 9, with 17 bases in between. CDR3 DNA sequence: TGCGCCAGCAGCTTGTCCCCTGCAGGGGAGCGTTCACCCCTCCACTTT. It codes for CASSLSPAGERSPLHF.

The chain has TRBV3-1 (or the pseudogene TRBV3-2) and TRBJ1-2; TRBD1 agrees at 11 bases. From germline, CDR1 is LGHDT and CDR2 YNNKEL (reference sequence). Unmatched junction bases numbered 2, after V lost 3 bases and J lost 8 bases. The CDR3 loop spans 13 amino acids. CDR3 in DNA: TGTGCCAGCAGCCATAGGACAGGGGGCGGCTACACCTTC. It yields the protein CASSHRTGGGYTF.

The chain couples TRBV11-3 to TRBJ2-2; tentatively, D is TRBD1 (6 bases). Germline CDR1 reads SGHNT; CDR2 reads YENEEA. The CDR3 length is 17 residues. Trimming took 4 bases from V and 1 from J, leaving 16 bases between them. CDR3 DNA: TGTGCCAGCAGCTCGATAAACTCCAGGGGGAACACCGGGGAGCTGTTTTTT. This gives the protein CASSSINSRGNTGELFF.

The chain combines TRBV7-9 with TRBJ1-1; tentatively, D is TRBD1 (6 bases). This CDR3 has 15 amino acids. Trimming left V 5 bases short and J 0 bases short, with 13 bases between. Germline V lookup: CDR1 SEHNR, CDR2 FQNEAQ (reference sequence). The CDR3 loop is CASSPRGQLNTEAFF. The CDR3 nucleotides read TGTGCCAGCAGCCCTCGTGGACAGCTGAACACTGAAGCTTTCTTT. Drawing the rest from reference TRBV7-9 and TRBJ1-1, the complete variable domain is DTGVSQNPRHKITKRGQNVTFRCDPISEHNRLYWYRQTLGQGPEFLTYFQNEAQLEKSRLLSDRFSAERPKGSFSTLEIQRTEQGDSAMYLCASSPRGQLNTEAFFGQGTRLTVV.

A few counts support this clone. The CDR3 region is CASSLDREPNYGYTF. As DNA, the CDR3 is TGTGCCAGCAGCCTGGACAGGGAACCTAACTATGGCTACACCTTC. The chain is built from TRBV7-9 and TRBJ1-2, with 8 bases matching TRBD1. Trimming cost V 5 bases and J 0 bases; bases outside gene matches: 5. The CDR3 length is 15 residues. Germline loops: CDR1 SEHNR, CDR2 FQNEAQ (reference sequence).

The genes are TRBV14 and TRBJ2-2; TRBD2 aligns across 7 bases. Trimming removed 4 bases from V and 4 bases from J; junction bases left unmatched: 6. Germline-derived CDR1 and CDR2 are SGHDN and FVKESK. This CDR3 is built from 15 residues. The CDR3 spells CASSLSSGATGELFF. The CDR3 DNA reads TGTGCCAGCAGCCTCAGCAGCGGGGCCACCGGGGAGCTGTTTTTT. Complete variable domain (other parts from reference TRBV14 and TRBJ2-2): EAGVTQFPSHSVIEKGQTVTLRCDPISGHDNLYWYRRVMGKEIKFLLHFVKESKQDESGMPNNRFLAERTGGTYSTLKVQPAELEDSGVYFCASSLSSGATGELFFGEGSRLTVL.

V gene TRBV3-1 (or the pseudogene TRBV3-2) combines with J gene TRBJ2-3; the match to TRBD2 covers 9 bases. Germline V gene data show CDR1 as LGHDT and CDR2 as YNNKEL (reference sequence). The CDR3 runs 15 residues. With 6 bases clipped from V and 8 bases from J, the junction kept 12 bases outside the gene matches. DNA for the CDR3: TGTGCCAGCAGTCCTAGCGGGATATCGAGCGCTACGCAGTATTTT. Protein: CASSPSGISSATQYF.